The 28 T cell receptor beta chains in this list originate from one sample, sequenced in a study of blood T cell repertoires in COVID-19. This table comes from immunoSEQ multiplex PCR, and its TCRdb copy is limited to in-frame clones, with some not included. The sample has about 400,000 clones, 70% to 90% seen once. Input material: PBMCs or T cells enriched from blood (not recorded which). The source of these receptors is a woman aged 18-29 years with acute COVID-19.

V is TRBV7-6 and J is TRBJ2-1, with D maybe TRBD2 (5 bases). This CDR3 contains 15 residues. Germline V gene lookup returns CDR1 SGHVS and CDR2 FNYEAQ. V was clipped by 1 base and J by 7 bases, with 14 bases between them. The CDR3 DNA is TGTGCCAGCAGCTTAGGAAGGTTAGGCGGGAATGAGCAGTTCTTC. Translation: CASSLGRLGGNEQFF.

This clone was picked up one time. The V call is TRBV7-2, the J call TRBJ2-7; tentative D call: TRBD2 (6 bases). Germline V lookup: CDR1 SGHTA, CDR2 FQGNSA. Trimming left V 0 bases short and J 2 bases short, with 8 bases between. The CDR3 covers 14 residues. The CDR3 DNA is TGTGCCAGCAGCTTAGCGACTAGTACCTACGAGCAGTACTTC. This encodes CASSLATSTYEQYF.

This clone came up a few times. The chain carries TRBV28 and TRBJ2-1; the D gene is possibly TRBD1 (6 bases). CDR1 and CDR2 (germline): MDHEN, SYDVKM. V gave up 5 bases and J gave up 0 bases, with 17 bases separating them. The CDR3 is 17 amino acids. This CDR3 reads CASSPYHTGSSYNEQFF. In nucleotides, the CDR3 is TGTGCCAGCAGTCCCTACCATACAGGGTCCTCCTACAATGAGCAGTTCTTC.

The J gene is TRBJ2-2, the V gene TRBV6-5; TRBD1 matches 10 bases. Germline V CDR1 and CDR2: MNHEY, SVGAGI. V was pared by 6 bases and J by 6 bases, with 7 bases of the junction left unmatched. The CDR3 has 15 residues. The CDR3 DNA reads as TGTGCCAGCAGGGATTCTGGACAGGGGGCCGGGGAGCTGTTTTTT. It translates to CASRDSGQGAGELFF.

The chain carries TRBV19 and TRBJ1-5; tentative D call: TRBD1 (5 bases). V was shortened by 3 bases and J by 4 bases, with 7 bases between the two germline ends. The CDR3 runs 13 residues. Germline CDR1 and CDR2: LNHDA and SQIVND (reference sequence). CDR3 residues: CASSIKGNQPQHF. CDR3 DNA sequence: TGTGCCAGTAGTATTAAGGGGAATCAGCCCCAGCATTTT.

J is TRBJ2-6 and V is TRBV27, with D perhaps matching TRBD2 (6 bases). The V gene's germline CDR1 is MNHEY and CDR2 SMNVEV (reference sequence). V was pared by 3 bases and J by 3 bases, with 9 bases between. This CDR3 comprises 15 residues. The CDR3 nucleotides read TGTGCCAGCAGTTTGGTGGGAGGTGGGGCCAACGTCCTGACTTTC. Its protein is CASSLVGGGANVLTF.

This clone showed up just once. V usage is TRBV2 and J usage is TRBJ1-4, with D unresolved. Trimming cost V 8 bases and J 0 bases, with 7 bases left between them. The CDR3 is 13 amino acids. CDR1 is SNHLY, CDR2 FYNNEI, per germline. Here the CDR3 DNA reads TGTGCCAGCCACGCTACAACTAATGAAAAACTGTTTTTT. Amino acids: CASHATTNEKLFF.

V and J are TRBV5-1 and TRBJ2-2, with 8 bases matching TRBD2. The CDR3 covers 15 residues. Per the germline V gene, CDR1 is SGHRS and CDR2 is YFSETQ. The V gene end was trimmed by 5 bases and the J gene end by 9 bases; junction bases not matched to a gene: 12. CDR3: CASSAPGLANRELFF. The CDR3 nucleotides are TGCGCCAGCAGTGCTCCAGGACTAGCTAATAGGGAGCTGTTTTTT.

V usage is TRBV10-3 and J usage is TRBJ2-7; 10 bases agree with TRBD2. After removal of 10 bases from V and 0 bases from J, the junction contained 3 bases not matched to a gene. CDR1 and CDR2 (germline): ENHRY, SYGVKD. CDR3 length: 13 residues. DNA of the CDR3: TGTGCCACCGGGACTAGCGCCTCCTACGAGCAGTACTTC. Residues: CATGTSASYEQYF.

CDR3 sequence: CASSLRTQGASNEKLFF. CDR3 nucleotides: TGCGCCAGCAGCTTAAGGACCCAGGGGGCGAGTAATGAAAAACTGTTTTTT. This chain joins TRBV5-1 and TRBJ1-4; 8 bases are a match to TRBD1. Germline-derived CDR1 and CDR2 are SGHRS and YFSETQ. J gave up 4 bases and V 2 bases, and 10 bases lay outside the gene matches. CDR3 length equals 17 residues. Variable domain in full (rest from reference TRBV5-1 and TRBJ1-4): KAGVTQTPRYLIKTRGQQVTLSCSPISGHRSVSWYQQTPGQGLQFLFEYFSETQRNKGNFPGRFSGRQFSNSRSEMNVSTLELGDSALYLCASSLRTQGASNEKLFFGSGTQLSVL.

The genes are TRBV7-3 and TRBJ1-1; TRBD1 might be the D (5 bases). Germline CDR1 reads SGHTA; CDR2 reads FQGTGA. Trimming took off 5 bases at V and 1 base at J, with 11 bases between the two ends. This CDR3 is 14 amino acids long. CDR3: CASSRNTGNTEAFF. Here the CDR3 DNA reads TGTGCCAGCAGCCGGAACACAGGGAACACTGAAGCTTTCTTT.

V gene TRBV13 combines with J gene TRBJ2-5; 7 bases are a match to TRBD1. The CDR3 consists of 14 residues. CDR1 PRHDT and CDR2 FYEKMQ come from the germline V gene (reference sequence). V was clipped by 5 bases and J by 3 bases; unmatched bases: 6. CDR3 protein: CASSHRQGEETQYF. CDR3 DNA sequence: TGTGCCAGCAGCCACCGACAGGGAGAAGAGACCCAGTACTTC.

DNA for the CDR3: TGTGCCAGCAGCTTACATCACGAGCAGTACTTC. Its translation: CASSLHHEQYF. This chain uses TRBV11-2 with TRBJ2-7; D gene ambiguous. The length of the CDR3 is 11 residues. V lost 2 bases and J 5 bases, leaving 4 bases between the germline ends. The germline CDR1 and CDR2 sequences are SGHAT and FQNNGV.

The gene calls are TRBV6-5 and TRBJ1-5, with 7 nucleotides matching TRBD1. In germline, CDR1 is MNHEY, CDR2 SVGAGI. This CDR3 has 16 residues. V shed 4 bases and J 4 bases; nucleotides not matched to a gene: 10. In nucleotides, the CDR3 is TGTGCCAGCAGTTTCTCCGGGACAGCTAAGAATCAGCCCCAGCATTTT. It translates to CASSFSGTAKNQPQHF.

J is TRBJ2-1 and V is TRBV4-1; TRBD1 might be the D (6 bases). Germline values: CDR1 MGHRA, CDR2 YSYEKL. There are 11 residues in the CDR3. The V end lost 3 bases, the J end lost 12 bases, and 9 bases lay between the germline ends. CDR3 loop: CASSHLGAQFF. For the CDR3, the DNA is TGCGCCAGCAGCCACCTGGGGGCGCAGTTCTTC.

The chain has TRBV28 and TRBJ1-2; 8 bases are shared with TRBD1. The CDR3 contains 14 residues. Trimming took 5 bases from V and 9 from J; bases not matched to a gene: 11. The germline V gene encodes CDR1 MDHEN and CDR2 SYDVKM. The CDR3 here is CASSGGTGIMSYTF. CDR3 nucleotides: TGTGCCAGCAGTGGGGGGACAGGAATTATGAGCTACACCTTC.

The chain combines TRBV27 with TRBJ2-7; 15 bases map to TRBD2. Trimming cost V 5 bases and J 7 bases; bases outside gene matches: 9. The CDR3 sequence is 16 residues long. Germline CDR1 and CDR2: MNHEY and SMNVEV (reference sequence). CDR3 residues: CASSPGTSGRRREQYF. CDR3 DNA sequence: TGTGCCAGCAGTCCCGGGACTAGCGGGAGGAGAAGGGAGCAGTACTTC.

The chain joins TRBV12-3 or TRBV12-4 to TRBJ1-1, with TRBD1 identical over 8 bases. Trimming at V came to 5 bases and at J to 11 bases, leaving 7 bases not matched to a gene. The CDR3 is 12 residues long. CDR3 protein: CASSGTGRMAFF. DNA of the CDR3: TGTGCCAGCAGTGGGACAGGAAGGATGGCTTTCTTT.

The chain uses TRBV3-1 (or the pseudogene TRBV3-2) and TRBJ1-6; 8 nucleotides align to TRBD1. The ends lost 5 bases at V and 10 bases at J; junction bases unmatched: 7. The CDR3 runs 14 residues. CDR1 and CDR2 (germline): LGHDT, YNNKEL (reference sequence). The chain's CDR3 is CASSYGQGGSPLHF. In nucleotides, the CDR3 is TGTGCCAGCAGCTACGGACAGGGCGGATCACCCCTCCACTTT.

V usage is TRBV7-3 and J usage is TRBJ1-1, with D uncertain. Per germline, CDR1 SGHTA and CDR2 FQGTGA. The CDR3 extends over 14 amino acids. Trimming removed 0 bases from V and 10 bases from J, with 15 bases in between. The CDR3 is CASSLTSGGGAAFF. The CDR3 DNA reads as TGTGCCAGCAGCTTAACTTCCGGAGGTGGAGCAGCTTTCTTT. Combining the CDR3 with reference TRBV7-3 and TRBJ1-1 gives the whole variable domain GAGVSQTPSNKVTEKGKYVELRCDPISGHTALYWYRQSLGQGPEFLIYFQGTGAADDSGLPNDRFFAVRPEGSVSTLKIQRTERGDSAVYLCASSLTSGGGAAFFGQGTRLTVV.

The CDR3 spells CASSLGGPRPGELFF. Written as DNA, the CDR3 is TGTGCCAGCAGCTTAGGGGGCCCGAGGCCCGGGGAGCTGTTTTTT. The rearrangement uses TRBV5-4 and TRBJ2-2, with TRBD1 identical over 7 bases. CDR1 SGHNT and CDR2 YYREEE come from the germline V gene (reference sequence). The length of the CDR3 is 15 residues. With V trimmed by 2 bases and J by 6 bases, 7 bases remained unmatched.

This chain uses TRBV10-1 with TRBJ2-3; possibly TRBD2 for D (5 bases). V gave up 2 bases and J gave up 4 bases, with 13 bases separating them. This CDR3 is 15 amino acids long. Looked up from germline, CDR1 is WNHNN and CDR2 is SYGVQD (reference sequence). CDR3 sequence: CASSERTGKPDTQYF. The CDR3 bases are TGCGCCAGCAGTGAGAGGACGGGAAAACCAGATACGCAGTATTTT.

V usage is TRBV9 and J usage is TRBJ2-1, with TRBD2 matching 13 bases. Germline values: CDR1 SGDLS, CDR2 YYNGEE. The ends lost 4 bases at V and 9 bases at J; junction bases unmatched: 10. The CDR3 is made up of 16 amino acids. CDR3 residues: CASSSAGLAGAGEQFF. CDR3 DNA: TGTGCCAGCAGCTCGGCTGGACTAGCGGGAGCGGGTGAGCAGTTCTTC.

This sequence joins TRBV7-9 and TRBJ2-7, with D possibly being TRBD2 (6 bases). Germline CDR1 reads SEHNR; CDR2 reads FQNEAQ (reference sequence). Trimming took off 6 bases at V and 7 bases at J, with 16 bases between the two ends. The CDR3 contains 13 residues. The CDR3, as DNA: TGTGCCAGCAGTTTGACTAGTTCAGAGGAGCAGTACTTC. Protein sequence: CASSLTSSEEQYF.

V usage is TRBV5-5 and J usage is TRBJ2-7, with 7 bases aligning to TRBD1. Germline CDR1 and CDR2: SGHKS and YYEKEE (reference sequence). CDR3 length: 14 amino acids. V lost 4 bases to trimming and J lost 2 bases; unmatched junction nucleotides: 6. CDR3 sequence: CASSHRTGAYEQYF. In nucleotides, the CDR3 is TGTGCCAGCAGCCACCGGACAGGAGCCTACGAGCAGTACTTC.

The chain links TRBV19 to TRBJ1-2, with 7 bases identical to TRBD1. The CDR3 consists of 14 residues. V was pared by 4 bases and J by 1 base, with 3 bases of the junction left unmatched. CDR1 is LNHDA, CDR2 SQIVND, per germline (reference sequence). This CDR3 is CASSTGQLNYGYTF. The CDR3 DNA reads as TGTGCCAGTAGTACGGGACAGCTTAACTATGGCTACACCTTC.

V is TRBV27 and J is TRBJ2-1; 7 nucleotides align to TRBD1. V trimming: 4 bases; J trimming: 8 bases; junction bases outside the gene matches: 5. The CDR3 has 13 amino acids. From germline, CDR1 is MNHEY and CDR2 SMNVEV (reference sequence). CDR3 nucleotide sequence: TGTGCCAGCAGTTCAAATACAGGGGATGAGCAGTTCTTC. Its protein product is CASSSNTGDEQFF.

J is TRBJ2-7 and V is TRBV18, with D perhaps TRBD2 (6 bases). Per the germline V gene, CDR1 is KGHSH and CDR2 is LQKENI. The V and J ends lost 2 bases and 2 bases respectively, with 13 bases between them. The length of the CDR3 is 15 residues. The CDR3 coding sequence is TGTGCCAGCTCACCATCGGGCGGGGCCGCCTACGAGCAGTACTTC. Protein: CASSPSGGAAYEQYF. Based on the CDR3 plus reference TRBV18 and TRBJ2-7, the full variable domain is NAGVMQNPRHLVRRRGQEARLRCSPMKGHSHVYWYRQLPEEGLKFMVYLQKENIIDESGMPKERFSAEFPKEGPSILRIQQVVRGDSAAYFCASSPSGGAAYEQYFGPGTRLTVT.